This T cell receptor beta chain was sequenced during a study of blood T cell repertoires in COVID-19. Study-wide background: COVID-19 samples, acute and convalescent, were from the United States, Italy and Spain. T cells, B-cell-depleted T cells, or PBMCs provided the cDNA or gDNA that served as material.

V lost 8 bases, J lost 0 bases, and 14 bases lay in between. CDR1 and CDR2 from the germline V gene are LGHNA and YNFKEQ. The CDR3 sequence is 14 residues long. Authors' processing steps: Counts of nucleated cells, estimated from reference gene primer amplification, were obtained. The data were produced by immunoSEQ multiplex PCR, yet TCRdb's version contains in-frame clones alone and is incomplete. From that table come the V and J calls and clone size; the DNA was used to work out D and trimming. The sample lists around 200,000 clones, about 85% occurring once. Sequencing was carried out using peripheral blood. The sequence was obtained from a woman of 80 years or more with acute or convalescent COVID-19. V is TRBV4-2 and J is TRBJ2-7; TRBD1 is a possible D gene (7 bases). The CDR3 DNA sequence: TGTGCCAGCCGCCGGGGGACAGCCTCCTACGAGCAGTACTTC. The encoded protein is CASRRGTASYEQYF.